The 9 T cell receptor beta chains below come from one sample, sequenced in a study of T cell repertoires in cytomegalovirus infection (dated by TCRdb to between 2018 and 2021). For sequencing, an Illumina HiSeq 1500 was employed. TCRdb itself trimmed the public reads at Q25 with fastp, ran MiXCR and retained productive beta chains. Rows with a matching CDR3 protein are joined into one entry that keeps the most common DNA and genes. Within this sample are under 600,000 distinct CDR3 sequences, with approximately 17% of them counted one time only. The ten largest clones add up to 20% to 30% of the sample. The source material was CD8+ T cells from PBMCs. Receptor source: a human donor in good health (CMV status not recorded). Some clones in this sample may be carry-over from other donors' samples.

This chain connects TRBV7-2 to TRBJ2-6; tentative D call: TRBD2 (5 bases). CDR1 SGHTA and CDR2 FQGNSA come from the germline V gene. V shed 8 bases and J shed 0 bases, with 8 bases lying between them. There are 14 residues in the CDR3. The CDR3 loop is CASHGLSGANVLTF. CDR3 DNA: TGTGCCAGCCATGGACTCTCTGGGGCCAACGTCCTGACTTTC.

This clonotype came up many times. The V call is TRBV12-3 or TRBV12-4, the J call TRBJ2-7; 12 bases agree with TRBD1. The CDR3 has 15 amino acids. Losses at the gene ends were 5 bases for V and 5 bases for J; bases not matched to a gene: 7. CDR3 nucleotides: TGTGCCAGCAGTCTGGGACAGGGGGCTGGGGACGAGCAGTACTTC. It yields the protein CASSLGQGAGDEQYF.

The genes are TRBV2 and TRBJ1-1; 7 positions agree with TRBD1. The CDR3 loop spans 15 amino acids. After removal of 0 bases from V and 4 bases from J, the junction contained 5 bases not matched to a gene. In germline, CDR1 is SNHLY, CDR2 FYNNEI. The CDR3 DNA follows: TGTGCCAGCAGTGAAGCGAAGGGGGCGGGCACTGAAGCTTTCTTT. It codes for CASSEAKGAGTEAFF.

This clonotype has ten or more counts. The J gene is TRBJ1-5, the V gene TRBV19; D possibly corresponds to TRBD1 (6 bases). CDR3 size: 14 residues. V was pared by 6 bases and J by 3 bases, with 12 bases between. CDR1 and CDR2 (germline): LNHDA, SQIVND (reference sequence). Here the CDR3 reads CASRSGTLNQPQHF. CDR3 nucleotide sequence: TGTGCCAGTAGGTCCGGGACACTCAATCAGCCCCAGCATTTT.

This clonotype turned up a few times. The chain employs TRBV12-3 or TRBV12-4 and TRBJ2-1; 7 nucleotides line up with TRBD1. CDR3 length: 15 residues. V lost 6 bases and J lost 0; bases outside the gene matches: 5. CDR3: CASSSGQPSYNEQFF. CDR3 bases: TGTGCCAGCAGCTCGGGACAGCCCTCCTACAATGAGCAGTTCTTC.

About this clonotype: A clone one base away is much larger, so this may be a read error. This chain connects TRBV20-1 to TRBJ2-7; D is perhaps TRBD2 (7 bases). The CDR3 loop spans 14 amino acids. V lost 8 bases and J 5 bases, leaving 22 bases between the germline ends. From germline, CDR1 is DFQATT and CDR2 SNEGSKA (reference sequence). CDR3 in amino acids: CSTGRGAGNHEQYF. The CDR3 DNA follows: TGCAGTACAGGGAGGGGAGCGGGAAACCACGAGCAGTACTTC.

At least ten counts were recorded for this clonotype. This chain connects TRBV7-2 to TRBJ2-7; D call uncertain. With 0 bases removed from V and 9 bases from J, the gap between germline ends came to 9 bases. From germline, CDR1 is SGHTA and CDR2 FQGNSA. The CDR3 spans 12 residues. The CDR3 spells CASSLAPVRQYF. The CDR3 region has the DNA TGTGCCAGCAGCTTAGCTCCGGTGCGGCAGTACTTC.

This clonotype was recorded at least ten times. V and J are TRBV7-9 and TRBJ2-3; D gene uncertain. This CDR3 comprises 15 residues. Germline CDR1 and CDR2: SEHNR and FQNEAQ (reference sequence). V gave up 0 bases and J gave up 0 bases, with 7 bases separating them. The CDR3 DNA is TGTGCCAGCAGCTTAGCGGCAGAGAGCACAGATACGCAGTATTTT. Its translation: CASSLAAESTDTQYF. Looking up the rest from reference TRBV7-9 and TRBJ2-3 gives the full variable domain: DTGVSQNPRHKITKRGQNVTFRCDPISEHNRLYWYRQTLGQGPEFLTYFQNEAQLEKSRLLSDRFSAERPKGSFSTLEIQRTEQGDSAMYLCASSLAAESTDTQYFGPGTRLTVL.

Ten or more counts support this clonotype. This chain connects TRBV7-9 to TRBJ1-4, with 9 bases identical to TRBD1. The V gene's germline CDR1 is SEHNR and CDR2 FQNEAQ (reference sequence). This CDR3 spans 16 amino acids. J lost 5 bases, V lost 1 base, and 5 bases had no gene match. CDR3 sequence reads: CASSLGGQGRNEKLFF. The CDR3 region has the DNA TGTGCCAGCAGCTTAGGCGGACAGGGGAGAAATGAAAAACTGTTTTTT. Complete variable domain (other parts from reference TRBV7-9 and TRBJ1-4): DTGVSQNPRHKITKRGQNVTFRCDPISEHNRLYWYRQTLGQGPEFLTYFQNEAQLEKSRLLSDRFSAERPKGSFSTLEIQRTEQGDSAMYLCASSLGGQGRNEKLFFGSGTQLSVL.